The T cell receptor beta chain under discussion was sequenced for a study of T cell responses to AZD1222 COVID-19 vaccine. The V gene's germline CDR1 is MNHEY and CDR2 SMNVEV (reference sequence). Trimming removed 3 bases at V and 6 bases at J, with 9 bases between. The CDR3 is 13 residues long. Study results and limitations: The study sampled repertoires only after the peak T cell response.

Method: immunoSEQ multiplex PCR; TCRdb's copy keeps in-frame clones and lacks some. The sample holds over 150,000 clones, around 92% seen once. Notes on this clone: Its antigen is unidentified.

The rearrangement joins TRBV27 to TRBJ1-5; possible D gene TRBD1, 5 bases. The source of this sequence is an adult in good health. The sample consisted of peripheral blood, taken on day 0 of MenACWY control vaccination. CDR3 region: CASSFRGVQPQHF. DNA for the CDR3: TGTGCCAGCAGTTTTCGGGGGGTTCAGCCCCAGCATTTT.